Listed below are T cell receptor beta chains from one sample, sequenced in a study of Graves' ophthalmopathy and Graves' hyperthyroidism. TCRdb called the multiplex PCR reads again in MiXCR, with one record for every CDR3 protein. The sample consists of 1 million to 1.3 million distinct CDR3 sequences, about 36% of them appearing once. The sample taken for sequencing was peripheral blood or thyroid tissue (not recorded which). The receptors originated from an adult man with Graves' hyperthyroidism. Both conserved end residues are part of each CDR3. D genes are given only for firm matches. Part of the rows lack a size; the others show once, few, many or a class for expanded clones.

TRBV12-3/TRBV12-4	-	-	TRBJ2-7	TGTGCCAGCGTTCGTCAGGGGCCCCAGGGCGAGCAGTACTTC	CASVRQGPQGEQYF
TRBV10-3	few	-	TRBJ2-7	TGTGCCATCAGAGTCGGAGGGAGCTCCTACGAGCAGTACTTC	CAIRVGGSSYEQYF
TRBV15	many	-	TRBJ1-1	TGTGCCACCAGCAGAGTGGGGAGTGACGGAGCTTTCTTT	CATSRVGSDGAFF
TRBV12-3/TRBV12-4	-	-	TRBJ2-7	TGTGCCAGCAGTTTCGGAGAGGGCAGTCGTCGCTACGAGCAGTACTTC	CASSFGEGSRRYEQYF
TRBV6-5	few	TRBD1	TRBJ2-2	TGTGCCAGCAGTCACACAGGGGCAGCCACCGGGGAGCTGTTTTTT	CASSHTGAATGELFF
TRBV7-6	many	TRBD1	TRBJ1-1	TGTGCCAGCAACTATGACAGGGAATATATCCCGAACACTGAAGCTTTCTTT	CASNYDREYIPNTEAFF
TRBV10-3	-	-	TRBJ2-2	TGTGCCAGCAGTCCTAATCCCCCGGGGGAGCTGTTTTTT	CASSPNPPGELFF
TRBV19	-	TRBD1	TRBJ2-2	TGTGCCAGTAGTATATGGGACAGAACCGGGGAGCTGTTTTTT	CASSIWDRTGELFF
TRBV20-1	-	-	TRBJ2-2	-	CSAFGQGTPGSCFF
TRBV19	-	-	TRBJ2-6	TGTGCCAGCGGAGTGACGGGGGCAAGGGCTAACGTCCTGACTTTC	CASGVTGARANVLTF
TRBV6-5	-	-	TRBJ2-2	TGTGCCAGCATCGAAAGGGGGGCATCGGCCGGGGAGCTGTTTTTT	CASIERGASAGELFF
TRBV10-3	-	-	TRBJ2-5	TGTGCCATCAGTCGGAGGGGGCGGCAAGAGACCCAGTACTTC	CAISRRGRQETQYF
TRBV28	-	TRBD2	TRBJ2-7	TGTGCCAGCCGTTCCCCCGCTAGCGGGGGGCCGGAGCAGTACTTC	CASRSPASGGPEQYF
TRBV6-2/TRBV6-3	-	-	TRBJ1-1	TGTGCCAGCGCCGGGAAGATGAACACTGAAGCTTTCTTT	CASAGKMNTEAFF
TRBV5-8	-	-	TRBJ1-2	TGTGCCAGCAGCTTGGCGGGGGGGCCAAACTATGGCTACACCTTC	CASSLAGGPNYGYTF
TRBV6-5	many	TRBD1	TRBJ1-6	TGTGCCAGCAGTTACGGGACAGGCAAAAGGCCCCTCCACTTT	CASSYGTGKRPLHF
TRBV10-3	many	TRBD1	TRBJ1-2	TGTGCCATCAGTGAGCCCGGGACAGGGGATGGCTACACCTTC	CAISEPGTGDGYTF
TRBV14	-	TRBD1	TRBJ2-7	TGTGCCAGCAGTTATGGACAGGGGTGGTACTACGAGCAGTACTTC	CASSYGQGWYYEQYF
TRBV9	-	TRBD1	TRBJ2-5	TGTGCCAGCAGCGTAATGGGACAGAGCTCCTACAATGAGCAGTACTTC	CASSVMGQSSYNEQYF
TRBV7-9	-	-	TRBJ1-6	TGTGCCAGCAGCTTAGATCCGGGTAATTCACCCCTCCACTTT	CASSLDPGNSPLHF
TRBV12-3/TRBV12-4	many	TRBD1	TRBJ1-2	TGTGCCAGCAGTACCGGGACAGGGGTTGGTGGCTACACCTTC	CASSTGTGVGGYTF
TRBV29-1	-	TRBD2	TRBJ2-7	TGCAGCGTTCGAGGACTAGCGGGGCCCTCCTACGAGCAGTACTTC	CSVRGLAGPSYEQYF
TRBV5-1	many	TRBD1	TRBJ2-7	TGCGCCAGCCGGGGACAGGCGAACCAGTACGAGCAGTACTTC	CASRGQANQYEQYF
TRBV14	many	-	TRBJ2-7	TGTGCCAGCAGCCCGTGGGGTTCCGAGCAGTACTTC	CASSPWGSEQYF
TRBV7-8	many	-	TRBJ1-2	TGTGCCAGCAGCTCCACCGGCCCGACTAACTATGGCTACACCTTC	CASSSTGPTNYGYTF
TRBV20-1	few	TRBD1	TRBJ2-7	TGCAGTGCTAGACTTGACAGGGCCTACGAGCAGTACTTC	CSARLDRAYEQYF
TRBV27	-	TRBD1	TRBJ1-4	TGTGCCAGCAGTCCCGTATTACAGGGGGGGGGTGAAAAACTGTTTTTT	CASSPVLQGGGEKLFF
TRBV6-5	few	-	TRBJ2-7	TGTGCCAGCAGTACTAGGGACGCCGCCTACGAGCAGTACTTC	CASSTRDAAYEQYF
TRBV7-6	many	-	TRBJ1-4	TGTGCCAGCAGCTTAGATTCGAGCGCGGGAACTAATGAAAAACTGTTTTTT	CASSLDSSAGTNEKLFF
TRBV27	many	-	TRBJ1-6	TGTGCCAGCAGCCCCAGGGAGGGATCACCCCTCCACTTT	CASSPREGSPLHF
TRBV9	many	-	TRBJ1-2	TGTGCCAGCAGCGCGACCCCGACAGGAAGCGATGGCTACACCTTC	CASSATPTGSDGYTF
TRBV15	many	-	TRBJ2-7	TGTGCCACCAGCAGAGATCGACAGATTTACGAGCAGTACTTC	CATSRDRQIYEQYF
TRBV5-1	many	-	TRBJ2-6	TGCGCCAGCAGCTTGGACTGGGCAGGGAACTCTGGGGCCAACGTCCTGACTTTC	CASSLDWAGNSGANVLTF
TRBV20-1	-	-	TRBJ1-1	TGCAGTGCTAGAGACCGGACCCAACTCACTGAAGCTTTCTTT	CSARDRTQLTEAFF
TRBV7-8	few	-	TRBJ1-1	TGTGCCAGCAGCTTAGCCCGGGGCTTGGGGAACACTGAAGCTTTCTTT	CASSLARGLGNTEAFF
TRBV9	-	-	TRBJ2-7	TGTGCCAGCTCACCGCCGATCAGGCGGGTACCCTACGAGCAGTACTTC	CASSPPIRRVPYEQYF